These 26 T cell receptor beta chains were sequenced from one sample in a study of T cell changes during pregnancy in multiple sclerosis. Assay used: immunoSEQ multiplex PCR; TCRdb lists only in-frame clones, some missing. Of approximately 34,000 clones listed, about nine tenths are singletons. The sample here was CD8+ T cells from peripheral blood mononuclear cells, taken before pregnancy. These TCRs come from a female donor with multiple sclerosis, enrolled in a pregnancy study.

This clone came up a few times. The V gene is TRBV30, the J gene TRBJ1-1; no definite D call. This CDR3 spans 12 amino acids. Looked up from germline, CDR1 is GTSNPN and CDR2 is SVGIG (reference sequence). V lost 4 bases to trimming and J lost 5 bases, with 11 bases between them. DNA of the CDR3: TGTGCCTGGAACCTGGTCGGGACTGAAGCTTTCTTT. Protein sequence: CAWNLVGTEAFF.

The genes are TRBV16 and TRBJ2-7, with 8 bases that match TRBD2. Germline assignment: CDR1 KGHSY and CDR2 FQNENV. The ends lost 3 bases at V and 2 bases at J; junction bases unmatched: 6. The CDR3 is 15 residues long. CDR3 sequence reads: CASSHTSGYPYEQYF. The DNA for the CDR3 is TGTGCCAGCAGCCACACTAGCGGTTATCCCTACGAGCAGTACTTC. Together with reference TRBV16 and TRBJ2-7, the CDR3 gives the full variable domain: GEEVAQTPKHLVRGEGQKAKLYCAPIKGHSYVFWYQQVLKNEFKFLISFQNENVFDETGMPKERFSAKCLPNSPCSLEIQATKLEDSAVYFCASSHTSGYPYEQYFGPGTRLTVT.

The gene calls are TRBV9 and TRBJ2-7, with a possible D match to TRBD1 (6 bases). Germline lookup yields CDR1 SGDLS and CDR2 YYNGEE. There are 15 residues in the CDR3. Trimming removed 0 bases from V and 2 bases from J, with 12 bases in between. The CDR3: CASSVGTGFTYEQYF. CDR3 nucleotide sequence: TGTGCCAGCAGCGTAGGCACAGGGTTTACCTACGAGCAGTACTTC.

The chain couples TRBV30 to TRBJ1-3, with unresolved D. The CDR3 contains 15 residues. CDR1 and CDR2 from the germline V gene are GTSNPN and SVGIG (reference sequence). V was pared by 3 bases and J by 0 bases, with 12 bases between. In nucleotides, the CDR3 is TGTGCCTGGAGACGAGGCGGATACTCTGGAAACACCATATATTTT. Translating it yields CAWRRGGYSGNTIYF.

The rearrangement joins TRBV19 to TRBJ1-2; no reliable D call. The germline V and J ends were trimmed by 3 bases and 2 bases, with 7 bases remaining between them. The length of the CDR3 is 13 residues. Germline loops: CDR1 LNHDA, CDR2 SQIVND (reference sequence). CDR3 DNA sequence: TGTGCCAGTAGTATCGGGGTCAACTATGGCTACACCTTC. Protein: CASSIGVNYGYTF. Combining the CDR3 with reference TRBV19 and TRBJ1-2 gives the whole variable domain DGGITQSPKYLFRKEGQNVTLSCEQNLNHDAMYWYRQDPGQGLRLIYYSQIVNDFQKGDIAEGYSVSREKKESFPLTVTSAQKNPTAFYLCASSIGVNYGYTFGSGTRLTVV.

The chain carries TRBV10-3 and TRBJ2-6; TRBD2 might be the D (6 bases). Per germline, CDR1 ENHRY and CDR2 SYGVKD. This CDR3 region has 19 residues. V dropped 0 bases and J dropped 0 bases, with 15 bases sitting between them. CDR3 in amino acids: CAISESVGTVNSGANVLTF. DNA of the CDR3: TGTGCCATCAGTGAGTCGGTTGGGACTGTAAACTCTGGGGCCAACGTCCTGACTTTC.

The rearrangement uses TRBV4-2 and TRBJ1-1, with no clear D. The CDR3 runs 15 residues. Germline V gene data show CDR1 as LGHNA and CDR2 as YNFKEQ. V was cut by 4 bases and J by 5 bases, with 17 bases left in between. The DNA for the CDR3 is TGTGCCAGCAGCCCAAGCGGCGGAGGTGTGACTGAAGCTTTCTTT. As protein: CASSPSGGGVTEAFF.

The chain carries TRBV7-3 and TRBJ2-3; 9 bases fit TRBD1. The CDR3 has 16 residues. CDR1 and CDR2 (germline): SGHTA, FQGTGA. After removal of 2 bases from V and 4 bases from J, the junction contained 7 bases not matched to a gene. CDR3 region: CASSLYRGTGPDTQYF. The DNA for the CDR3 is TGTGCCAGCAGCTTATATCGGGGGACAGGGCCAGATACGCAGTATTTT.

The chain is built from TRBV6-1 and TRBJ2-7, with TRBD1 identical over 7 bases. Per the germline V gene, CDR1 is MNHNS and CDR2 is SASEGT. CDR3 length: 18 residues. The J segment lost 0 bases and the V segment lost 2 bases, leaving 13 bases of the junction unmatched. CDR3 in DNA: TGTGCCAGCAGTGAATTCGCAGTCCGGGACAGCAACTCCTACGAGCAGTACTTC. Translating it yields CASSEFAVRDSNSYEQYF.

This clone has a handful of counts. The gene calls are TRBV7-2 and TRBJ1-4; 9 bases agree with TRBD1. This CDR3 comprises 15 residues. Germline V gives CDR1 SGHTA, CDR2 FQGNSA. Trimming took 4 bases from V and 2 from J; bases not matched to a gene: 2. CDR3 residues: CASSYTGGTNEKLFF. The CDR3 nucleotides read TGTGCCAGCAGCTACACAGGGGGCACTAATGAAAAACTGTTTTTT.

This clone was observed a handful of times. This chain joins TRBV9 and TRBJ2-2; 10 bases fit TRBD1. CDR3 length equals 16 residues. The V segment lost 3 bases and the J segment 10 bases; nucleotides outside the gene matches: 12. The germline V gene has CDR1 SGDLS and CDR2 YYNGEE. For the CDR3, the DNA is TGTGCCAGCAGCGCAACCGGGACAGGGGATACAGAGGAGCTGTTTTTT. Its protein product is CASSATGTGDTEELFF.

The V gene is TRBV5-6, the J gene TRBJ2-7, with TRBD2 as a possible D gene (5 bases). The CDR3 covers 14 residues. Deletions cut 3 bases from V and 2 bases from J, with 12 bases between. The germline gives CDR1 SGHDT, CDR2 YYEEEE. CDR3 protein: CASSSTTYTYEQYF. DNA of the CDR3: TGTGCCAGCAGCTCGACTACATACACCTACGAGCAGTACTTC.

V gene TRBV6-5 combines with J gene TRBJ2-7; perhaps TRBD1 as D (6 bases). The ends were cut back, 6 bases at V and 4 bases at J, with 10 bases in the middle. From germline, CDR1 is MNHEY and CDR2 SVGAGI. The CDR3 has 12 residues. The CDR3 reads CASSSTGYEQYF. In DNA, the CDR3 is TGTGCCAGCAGCTCCACAGGGTACGAGCAGTACTTC.

The V call is TRBV2, the J call TRBJ2-5; 8 nucleotides align to TRBD2. V was pared by 4 bases and J by 5 bases, with 9 bases of the junction left unmatched. The CDR3 runs to 15 residues. CDR1 and CDR2 (germline): SNHLY, FYNNEI. The CDR3 region is CASSGTGTRGETQYF. CDR3 nucleotides: TGTGCCAGCAGTGGGACCGGGACTAGGGGGGAGACCCAGTACTTC. Using reference TRBV2 and TRBJ2-5 for the parts outside the CDR3, the full variable domain is EPEVTQTPSHQVTQMGQEVILRCVPISNHLYFYWYRQILGQKVEFLVSFYNNEISEKSEIFDDQFSVERPDGSNFTLKIRSTKLEDSAMYFCASSGTGTRGETQYFGPGTRLLVL.

The J gene is TRBJ2-7, the V gene TRBV7-9, with 8 bases that match TRBD2. The germline V gene encodes CDR1 SEHNR and CDR2 FQNEAQ (reference sequence). The ends lost 3 bases at V and 4 bases at J; junction bases unmatched: 2. CDR3 length equals 13 residues. CDR3 sequence: CASSFSGNYEQYF. The CDR3 bases are TGTGCCAGCAGCTTTAGCGGGAATTACGAGCAGTACTTC. The full variable domain, its missing parts supplied by reference TRBV7-9 and TRBJ2-7, is DTGVSQNPRHKITKRGQNVTFRCDPISEHNRLYWYRQTLGQGPEFLTYFQNEAQLEKSRLLSDRFSAERPKGSFSTLEIQRTEQGDSAMYLCASSFSGNYEQYFGPGTRLTVT.

This chain joins TRBV4-1 and TRBJ2-7; D not resolved. CDR1 is MGHRA, CDR2 YSYEKL, per germline. V was trimmed by 0 bases and J by 4 bases, leaving 13 bases between them. This CDR3 region has 15 residues. The CDR3 spells CASSQDVHRRYEQYF. As DNA, the CDR3 is TGCGCCAGCAGCCAAGATGTTCACCGGCGGTACGAGCAGTACTTC.

The chain employs TRBV6-6 and TRBJ1-1, with a tentative D call TRBD1 (6 bases). Trimming removed 7 bases at V and 5 bases at J, with 14 bases between. Looked up from germline, CDR1 is MNHNY and CDR2 is SVGAGI (reference sequence). This CDR3 region has 13 residues. DNA of the CDR3: TGTGCCAGCATCCAGGGGCAACGGACTGAAGCTTTCTTT. Translating gives CASIQGQRTEAFF.

CDR3 residues: CASSRLGGQNTEAFF. DNA for the CDR3: TGTGCCAGCAGTCGACTCGGGGGGCAAAACACTGAAGCTTTCTTT. The chain joins TRBV27 to TRBJ1-1, with a tentative D call TRBD1 (6 bases). Germline CDR1 MNHEY, CDR2 SMNVEV (reference sequence). V lost 5 bases and J lost 2, with 15 bases in between. CDR3 size: 15 residues.

This clone was counted between two and nine times. The chain has TRBV4-1 and TRBJ2-3; weak D call: TRBD1 (5 bases). Deletions cut 1 base from V and 4 bases from J, with 12 bases between. This CDR3 contains 15 residues. Germline V lookup: CDR1 MGHRA, CDR2 YSYEKL. CDR3 nucleotide sequence: TGCGCCAGCAGCCAAGTTTGGCAGGGCCCAGATACGCAGTATTTT. This translates into CASSQVWQGPDTQYF.

This clone was picked up one time. This chain connects TRBV27 to TRBJ2-7; TRBD2 might be the D (6 bases). The germline gives CDR1 MNHEY, CDR2 SMNVEV (reference sequence). V was shortened by 0 bases and J by 6 bases, with 18 bases between the two germline ends. The CDR3 has 16 residues. CDR3 in amino acids: CASSLSISGEGLEQYF. The CDR3 coding sequence is TGTGCCAGCAGTTTATCGATTTCGGGGGAAGGGCTCGAGCAGTACTTC.

The chain has TRBV29-1 and TRBJ2-1; 7 bases line up with TRBD1. Trimming at V came to 6 bases and at J to 7 bases, leaving 0 bases not matched to a gene. CDR3 length equals 10 residues. The germline gives CDR1 SQVTM, CDR2 ANQGSEA. The CDR3: CSVRGNEQFF. CDR3 nucleotides: TGCAGCGTCAGGGGGAATGAGCAGTTCTTC.

The chain joins TRBV5-8 to TRBJ1-2; 10 bases are a match to TRBD1. The CDR3 is 17 residues long. Looked up from germline, CDR1 is SGHTS and CDR2 is YDEGEE. J was trimmed by 4 bases and V by 2 bases; bases with no gene match: 11. The CDR3 loop reads CASSFSGTGESSYGYTF. For the CDR3, the DNA is TGTGCCAGCAGCTTTTCCGGGACAGGGGAGAGTAGCTATGGCTACACCTTC.

The rearrangement links TRBV28 to TRBJ1-1; possibly TRBD1 for D (5 bases). The CDR3 runs to 14 residues. Germline CDR1 is MDHEN and CDR2 is SYDVKM. The ends were cut back, 6 bases at V and 1 base at J, with 12 bases in the middle. For the CDR3, the DNA is TGTGCCAGCAGATACCCCAGGGAGAACACTGAAGCTTTCTTT. Its protein is CASRYPRENTEAFF.

The chain combines TRBV16 with TRBJ2-3; 8 nucleotides line up with TRBD1. After removal of 4 bases from V and 2 bases from J, the junction contained 5 bases not matched to a gene. This CDR3 has 15 residues. Germline values: CDR1 KGHSY, CDR2 FQNENV. CDR3 in DNA: TGTGCCAGCAGCCTCGGACAGGGATACACAGATACGCAGTATTTT. It yields the protein CASSLGQGYTDTQYF.

This chain connects TRBV11-2 to TRBJ2-1; TRBD1 might be the D (6 bases). This CDR3 has 20 amino acids. CDR1 and CDR2 (germline): SGHAT, FQNNGV. V lost 0 bases and J lost 5, with 26 bases in between. The CDR3 region is CASSLEGGLVLGRLNNEQFF. Written as DNA, the CDR3 is TGTGCCAGCAGCTTAGAAGGGGGATTGGTATTGGGGAGACTCAACAATGAGCAGTTCTTC.

The chain is built from TRBV7-6 and TRBJ1-3; 8 nucleotides agree with TRBD1. The CDR3 consists of 16 residues. V dropped 6 bases and J dropped 0; count of bases not matched to a gene: 7. CDR1 is SGHVS, CDR2 FNYEAQ, per germline. This CDR3 is CASSHGQGTSGNTIYF. The DNA for the CDR3 is TGTGCCAGCAGTCATGGACAGGGAACCTCTGGAAACACCATATATTTT.